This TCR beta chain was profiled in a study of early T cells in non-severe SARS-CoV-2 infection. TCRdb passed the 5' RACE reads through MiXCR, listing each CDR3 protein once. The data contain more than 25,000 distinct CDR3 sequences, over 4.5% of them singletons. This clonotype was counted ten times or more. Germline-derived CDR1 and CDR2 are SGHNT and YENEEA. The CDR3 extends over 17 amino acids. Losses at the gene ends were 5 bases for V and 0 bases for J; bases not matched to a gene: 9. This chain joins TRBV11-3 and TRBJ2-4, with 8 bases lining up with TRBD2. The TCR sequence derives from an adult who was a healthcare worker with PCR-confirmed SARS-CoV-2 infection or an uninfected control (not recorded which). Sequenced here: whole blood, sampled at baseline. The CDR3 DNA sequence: TGTGCCAGCAGCCAAATAGCGGGACCGCTAGCCAAAAACATTCAGTACTTC. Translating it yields CASSQIAGPLAKNIQYF.